This entry describes one TCR beta chain. The length of the CDR3 is 13 residues. The germline V gene encodes CDR1 SGHRS and CDR2 YFSETQ. J gave up 7 bases and V 3 bases, and 7 bases lay outside the gene matches. These data come from a study of shared clonotypes between healthy human individuals. Sequencing used immunoSEQ multiplex PCR; TCRdb keeps in-frame clones, though not all of them. This table has around 1.5 million clones, about 98% appearing once. The chain has TRBV5-1 and TRBJ2-7; 7 nucleotides align to TRBD1. Specimen: naive CD4+ T cells sorted from blood. Subset denoted: CD45RA+ positively selected. The clonotype comes from a man aged 25 to 40 in good health. CDR3 region: CASSSSGGGEQYF. For the CDR3, the DNA is TGCGCCAGCAGCTCATCAGGGGGTGGGGAGCAGTACTTC.